This T cell receptor (beta chain) stems from a study of CD8+ T cells in alopecia areata. Turning to the study itself: In an open-label trial, patients got 5 to 10 mg tofacitinib twice daily.

Study-wide results and caveats: Scalp samples also yield sequences from resident alphabeta T cells of normal skin. The study found higher clonality in lesional than normal scalp, especially in alopecia totalis/universalis.

From alopecia areata patients, lesional scalp punch biopsies and peripheral blood were collected. The CDR3 loop spans 15 amino acids. V shed 5 bases and J 4 bases; nucleotides not matched to a gene: 10. CDR1 is SEHNR, CDR2 FQNEAQ, per germline (reference sequence). TCR sequencing used cDNA made by reverse transcription of extracted RNA. Sequencing used immunoSEQ multiplex PCR; TCRdb keeps in-frame clones, though not all of them. Here the sample spans about 150,000 clones, over 70% being singletons. The table lists this clone with a few counts. The antigen is not known. This sequence was found in a human donor with alopecia areata. The rearrangement joins TRBV7-9 to TRBJ2-7; TRBD2 matches at 8 bases. The starting material was CD8+ T cells sorted from blood, obtained at week 0. CDR3 sequence (DNA): TGTGCCAGCAGCCGCTCCGGGACTAGTCTTTACGAGCAGTACTTC. Protein sequence: CASSRSGTSLYEQYF.